Shown below are 13 T cell receptor beta chains from a single sample sequenced in a study of blood T cell repertoires in COVID-19. The repertoire was sequenced with immunoSEQ multiplex PCR; TCRdb's copy has only in-frame clones and lacks some. The repertoire consists of approximately 78,000 clones, with roughly nine tenths occurring once and the leading ten covering roughly 2.6%. Sequencing input: peripheral blood. The source of these receptors is a man aged 45-60 years with COVID-19, enrolled during active disease.

This clone was observed a single time. The chain is built from TRBV19 and TRBJ1-1; a weak D match, TRBD1 (5 bases). Germline CDR1 LNHDA, CDR2 SQIVND (reference sequence). This CDR3 contains 15 residues. V was trimmed by 6 bases and J by 5 bases, leaving 19 bases between them. CDR3 protein: CASRQLGDSGTEAFF. As DNA, the CDR3 is TGTGCCAGTAGACAGTTAGGGGATAGTGGAACTGAAGCTTTCTTT.

The J gene is TRBJ2-7, the V gene TRBV18, with D maybe TRBD2 (5 bases). Germline-derived CDR1 and CDR2 are KGHSH and LQKENI. V was pared by 2 bases and J by 3 bases, with 14 bases between. This CDR3 comprises 15 residues. The CDR3 DNA reads as TGTGCCAGCTCACCATCGATGGGAGCGGTCTACGAGCAGTACTTC. It yields the protein CASSPSMGAVYEQYF.

The chain combines TRBV10-3 with TRBJ1-1; D is possibly TRBD1 (5 bases). There are 14 residues in the CDR3. The germline V gene has CDR1 ENHRY and CDR2 SYGVKD. V was cut by 6 bases and J by 4 bases, with 15 bases left in between. The CDR3 region is CAIREQDLGTEAFF. The CDR3 nucleotides read TGTGCCATCAGAGAACAGGATTTGGGCACTGAAGCTTTCTTT.

There are a few counts of this clone. V is TRBV5-4 and J is TRBJ1-6; tentatively, D is TRBD1 (5 bases). CDR1 and CDR2 from the germline V gene are SGHNT and YYREEE (reference sequence). The CDR3 spans 13 residues. The V gene lost 4 bases and the J gene lost 12 bases, with 14 bases spanning the gap. The CDR3 DNA follows: TGTGCCAGCAGCCGAGACGGGGGGGGACCCCTCCACTTT. It encodes CASSRDGGGPLHF.

This chain joins TRBV7-9 and TRBJ1-1; D is undetermined. Deletions cut 3 bases from V and 0 bases from J, with 17 bases between. CDR3 length: 17 residues. Germline V gene sequence: CDR1 SEHNR, CDR2 FQNEAQ (reference sequence). The CDR3 nucleotides are TGTGCCAGCAGCTTCTCAAGGCCCGGCGGGGTGAACACTGAAGCTTTCTTT. Amino acid sequence: CASSFSRPGGVNTEAFF.

The rearrangement links TRBV3-1 (or the pseudogene TRBV3-2) to TRBJ2-1; D is ambiguous. V lost 4 bases to trimming and J lost 5 bases, with 6 bases between them. The CDR3 extends over 12 amino acids. Per germline, CDR1 LGHDT and CDR2 YNNKEL (reference sequence). The CDR3 loop reads CASSRLDNEQFF. The CDR3 DNA reads TGTGCCAGCAGCCGACTGGACAATGAGCAGTTCTTC.

The chain is built from TRBV5-1 and TRBJ2-7; D unresolved. The CDR3 length is 13 residues. V gave up 4 bases and J gave up 4 bases, with 12 bases separating them. Germline assignment: CDR1 SGHRS and CDR2 YFSETQ. CDR3 nucleotides: TGCGCCAGCAGCCCGTGGGCAGATTACGAGCAGTACTTC. It specifies CASSPWADYEQYF.

The chain joins TRBV29-1 to TRBJ2-2; the D is unclear. CDR1 and CDR2 from the germline V gene are SQVTM and ANQGSEA. V was cut by 7 bases and J by 4 bases, with 7 bases left in between. The CDR3 has 11 amino acids. For the CDR3, the DNA is TGCAGCGCTAGGAGCACCGGGGAGCTGTTTTTT. Encoded protein: CSARSTGELFF.

The genes are TRBV28 and TRBJ2-2, with D possibly TRBD1 on 6 matching bases. The CDR3 has 15 amino acids. V lost 5 bases and J 4 bases, leaving 14 bases between the germline ends. Germline V CDR1 and CDR2: MDHEN, SYDVKM. Written as DNA, the CDR3 is TGTGCCAGCAGTCTCGGGACAATGGGCACCGGGGAGCTGTTTTTT. As protein: CASSLGTMGTGELFF.

The chain links TRBV6-5 to TRBJ1-6; 7 bases are a match to TRBD1. V trimming: 7 bases; J trimming: 5 bases; junction bases outside the gene matches: 8. Germline loops: CDR1 MNHEY, CDR2 SVGAGI. The CDR3 spans 15 residues. Here the CDR3 DNA reads TGTGCCAGCACTCGGGGGGGACAGAATAATTCACCCCTCCACTTT. The encoded protein is CASTRGGQNNSPLHF.

This chain uses TRBV19 with TRBJ2-7, with a weak D call TRBD1 (6 bases). Germline assignment: CDR1 LNHDA and CDR2 SQIVND (reference sequence). Trimming took 1 base from V and 3 from J, leaving 10 bases between them. The CDR3 has 14 amino acids. Written as DNA, the CDR3 is TGTGCCAGTAGTATAGTACAGGGTGGCTACGAGCAGTACTTC. Translated, it gives CASSIVQGGYEQYF.

The V gene is TRBV19, the J gene TRBJ1-2; possibly TRBD1 for D (6 bases). The CDR3 totals 15 residues. V was pared by 5 bases and J by 4 bases, with 17 bases between. Germline V gene sequence: CDR1 LNHDA, CDR2 SQIVND (reference sequence). The CDR3 loop is CASSPREGHRYGYTF. CDR3 nucleotides: TGTGCCAGTAGTCCGCGCGAGGGACACCGCTATGGCTACACCTTC.

The chain employs TRBV5-8 and TRBJ1-2; D is possibly TRBD1 (5 bases). This CDR3 region has 14 residues. V dropped 3 bases and J dropped 4 bases, with 13 bases sitting between them. Germline CDR1 is SGHTS and CDR2 is YDEGEE. This CDR3 is CASSWAGMGYGYTF. The CDR3 region has the DNA TGTGCCAGCAGCTGGGCAGGGATGGGCTATGGCTACACCTTC.